This record covers a single T cell receptor beta chain. Its specificity is not known. Time point of the sample: week 47, end of study. A 20-mer mutant IDH1 peptide at 300 ug was injected subcutaneously with topical imiquimod. The data were obtained in a study of a mutant IDH1 vaccine in newly diagnosed glioma. Trimming left V 1 base short and J 10 bases short, with 22 bases between. CDR1 SGHTA and CDR2 FQGNSA come from the germline V gene. The CDR3 runs 16 residues. Clones were sequenced by immunoSEQ multiplex PCR, and TCRdb holds only the in-frame ones, with some missing. Counted here are approximately 56,000 clones, about 80% occurring once; the ten biggest clones make up 5% to 6.5%.

This material consisted of PBMCs, taken from a glioma patient whose treatment included an IDH1 peptide vaccine. This TCR came from a man aged 50 or older with glioma. The gene calls are TRBV7-2 and TRBJ1-1; possibly TRBD1 for D (5 bases). This chain's CDR3 is CASSLDGPQGPSGAFF. The CDR3, as DNA: TGTGCCAGCAGCTTAGACGGTCCCCAGGGCCCTTCGGGAGCTTTCTTT.